This T cell receptor (beta chain) was recovered during a study of CD8 T cells in Susac syndrome. An input of roughly 0.5 to 1 ug of RNA was subjected to reverse transcription using random hexamers. In TCRdb, the immunoSEQ multiplex PCR reads were re-called with MiXCR into one record per CDR3 protein. The data contain about 140,000 distinct CDR3 sequences, approximately 95% of them singletons. Looked up from germline, CDR1 is SGHRS and CDR2 is YFSETQ. The CDR3 has 13 amino acids. Losses at the gene ends were 4 bases for V and 12 bases for J; bases not matched to a gene: 10. The sequencing sample was made of CD4+ T cells from PBMCs. J is TRBJ2-1 and V is TRBV5-1; 7 bases map to TRBD1. The TCR was taken from a human donor with Susac syndrome. This chain's CDR3 is CASSPGQERGQFF. DNA of the CDR3: TGCGCCAGCAGCCCTGGACAGGAAAGGGGGCAGTTCTTC.